Shown below are 5 T cell receptor beta chains from a single sample sequenced in a study of T cell responses to AZD1222 COVID-19 vaccine. The repertoire was sequenced with immunoSEQ multiplex PCR; TCRdb's copy has only in-frame clones and lacks some. The top ten hold under 4% of the sample, which has 140,000 to 150,000 clones, around 90% seen once. The specimen was peripheral blood, collected on day 0 of AZD1222 vaccination. Receptors originate from an adult in good health.

The chain couples TRBV11-2 to TRBJ1-1; TRBD1 is a possible D gene (5 bases). V shed 4 bases and J shed 4 bases, with 13 bases lying between them. The CDR3 covers 14 residues. Germline loops: CDR1 SGHAT, CDR2 FQNNGV. CDR3 protein: CASSYRRTPTEAFF. CDR3 nucleotides: TGTGCCAGCAGCTACCGACGGACACCCACTGAAGCTTTCTTT.

The chain is built from TRBV10-3 and TRBJ2-1; 8 bases align to TRBD2. With V trimmed by 7 bases and J by 2 bases, 10 bases remained unmatched. CDR1 is ENHRY and CDR2 is SYGVKD in the germline V gene. This CDR3 is 16 amino acids long. The CDR3 sequence is CAITPGSGSTYNEQFF. CDR3 in DNA: TGTGCCATCACCCCGGGAAGCGGGAGCACCTACAATGAGCAGTTCTTC.

The chain recombines TRBV19 with TRBJ1-2; D is unresolved. The CDR3 spans 10 residues. V lost 10 bases and J 7 bases, leaving 10 bases between the germline ends. Looked up from germline, CDR1 is LNHDA and CDR2 is SQIVND (reference sequence). CDR3 region: CATSDGGYTF. The CDR3 region has the DNA TGTGCCACCTCAGACGGTGGCTACACCTTC.

The V gene is TRBV29-1, the J gene TRBJ2-5; tentative D call: TRBD1 (5 bases). The germline V gene encodes CDR1 SQVTM and CDR2 ANQGSEA. The CDR3 is made up of 13 amino acids. The CDR3 DNA reads as TGCACCATCGGTACAGGCCTAAAAGAGACCCAGTACTTC. Its protein product is CTIGTGLKETQYF.

The rearrangement links TRBV7-2 to TRBJ1-6; D ambiguous. Trimming pared 2 bases from V and 9 bases from J, leaving 11 bases between. Per the germline V gene, CDR1 is SGHTA and CDR2 is FQGNSA. The CDR3 has 14 residues. The CDR3 nucleotides read TGTGCCAGCAGCTTAACCGCCCTGGGTTCACCCCTCCACTTT. Residues: CASSLTALGSPLHF.